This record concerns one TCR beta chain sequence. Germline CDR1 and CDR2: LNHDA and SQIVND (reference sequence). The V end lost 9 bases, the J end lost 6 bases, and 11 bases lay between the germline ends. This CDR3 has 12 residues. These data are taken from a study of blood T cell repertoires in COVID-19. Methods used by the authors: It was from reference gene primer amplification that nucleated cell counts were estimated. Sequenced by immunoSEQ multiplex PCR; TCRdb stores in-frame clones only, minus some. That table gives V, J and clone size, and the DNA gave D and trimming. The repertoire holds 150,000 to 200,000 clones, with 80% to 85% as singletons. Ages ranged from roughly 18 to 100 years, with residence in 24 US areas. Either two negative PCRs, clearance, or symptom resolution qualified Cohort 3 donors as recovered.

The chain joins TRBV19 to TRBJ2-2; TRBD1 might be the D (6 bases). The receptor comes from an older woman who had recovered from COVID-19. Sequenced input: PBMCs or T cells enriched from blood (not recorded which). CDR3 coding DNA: TGTGCCAGCACAGGGTCGGCCGGGGAGCTGTTTTTT. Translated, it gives CASTGSAGELFF.